Presented here are 31 T cell receptor beta chains from one specimen sequenced in a study of CD8+CD57+ T cells in acquired aplastic anemia. Genomic DNA acted as the template from which TCR beta VDJ combination and CDR3 sequence profiling were carried out. TCRdb ran MiXCR on the reads and lists one entry per CDR3 protein. The sample consists of 250,000 to 300,000 distinct CDR3 sequences, approximately 55% of them appearing once. Sequencing was performed on sorted CD4+, CD8+, or CD8+CD57+ T cells (not recorded which) from PBMCs. The origin of the receptors is a human donor with severe aplastic anemia or a healthy control (not recorded which).

This clonotype was counted many times. This chain joins TRBV7-2 and TRBJ2-3; D not certain. Germline loops: CDR1 SGHTA, CDR2 FQGNSA. V was pared by 3 bases and J by 2 bases, with 6 bases between. This CDR3 contains 13 residues. The CDR3 protein is CASSFVSTDTQYF. CDR3 in DNA: TGTGCCAGCAGCTTCGTCTCCACAGATACGCAGTATTTT.

This clonotype occurred many times. V usage is TRBV2 and J usage is TRBJ1-2; 9 positions agree with TRBD1. V was clipped by 4 bases and J by 8 bases; unmatched bases: 5. This CDR3 is built from 13 residues. Looked up from germline, CDR1 is SNHLY and CDR2 is FYNNEI. For the CDR3, the DNA is TGTGCCAGCAGTGCTAGGACAGGGGACGGCTACACCTTC. It yields the protein CASSARTGDGYTF.

CDR3 nucleotide sequence: TGTGCCAGCAGCTTAGAAGAGGAACCCTACGAGCAGTACTTC. Protein: CASSLEEEPYEQYF. This chain uses TRBV7-9 with TRBJ2-7; D is uncertain. The length of the CDR3 is 14 residues. Germline lookup yields CDR1 SEHNR and CDR2 FQNEAQ (reference sequence). Trimming pared 1 base from V and 2 bases from J, leaving 9 bases between.

The rearrangement joins TRBV6-1 to TRBJ2-7; D is undetermined. This CDR3 has 13 residues. The germline gives CDR1 MNHNS, CDR2 SASEGT. The germline V and J ends were trimmed by 7 bases and 0 bases, with 10 bases remaining between them. The CDR3 DNA sequence: TGTGCCAGCAAGGAGAGGAGCTCCTACGAGCAGTACTTC. It specifies CASKERSSYEQYF.

This rearrangement joins TRBV7-9 to TRBJ1-2; D is ambiguous. Germline-derived CDR1 and CDR2 are SEHNR and FQNEAQ (reference sequence). CDR3 length equals 13 residues. DNA for the CDR3: TGTGGGAGCAGCTTAGCGAGGGTTGAGGGCTACACCTTC. Protein sequence: CGSSLARVEGYTF.

This clonotype showed up just once. The chain combines TRBV20-1 with TRBJ1-1; 11 nucleotides agree with TRBD1. Germline V gene data show CDR1 as DFQATT and CDR2 as SNEGSKA (reference sequence). The CDR3 is 13 residues long. The V gene end was trimmed by 6 bases and the J gene end by 6 bases; junction bases not matched to a gene: 6. Here the CDR3 reads CSAHWGQGAEAFF. CDR3 bases: TGCAGTGCCCATTGGGGACAGGGGGCTGAAGCTTTCTTT.

On this clonotype itself: The junction departs from germline at one end; a sequencing error may be responsible. This chain connects TRBV15 to TRBJ2-1; 7 positions match TRBD1. The CDR3 spans 14 residues. Germline V lookup: CDR1 LNHNV, CDR2 YYDKDF (reference sequence). This CDR3 is CASSLGTVSDEQFF. For the CDR3, the DNA is TGTGCCAGCAGCTTAGGGACAGTTAGCGATGAGCAGTTCTTC.

The rearrangement uses TRBV29-1 and TRBJ1-1, with a tentative D call TRBD1 (6 bases). The CDR3 covers 15 residues. V was shortened by 0 bases and J by 4 bases, with 15 bases between the two germline ends. Germline values: CDR1 SQVTM, CDR2 ANQGSEA. The DNA of the CDR3 is TGCAGCGTTGAAGATACAGGGTCTCGGGGCACTGAAGCTTTCTTT. It is translated as CSVEDTGSRGTEAFF. Drawing the rest from reference TRBV29-1 and TRBJ1-1, the complete variable domain is SAVISQKPSRDICQRGTSLTIQCQVDSQVTMMFWYRQQPGQSLTLIATANQGSEATYESGFVIDKFPISRPNLTFSTLTVSNMSPEDSSIYLCSVEDTGSRGTEAFFGQGTRLTVV.

The chain couples TRBV5-1 to TRBJ1-1; 8 bases are shared with TRBD1. The CDR3 has 14 amino acids. Unmatched junction bases numbered 6, after V lost 4 bases and J lost 4 bases. Germline V gene data show CDR1 as SGHRS and CDR2 as YFSETQ. Here the CDR3 reads CASSNGQGGTEAFF. CDR3 coding DNA: TGCGCCAGCAGCAACGGACAGGGTGGCACTGAAGCTTTCTTT.

The chain recombines TRBV7-2 with TRBJ1-4; D possibly corresponds to TRBD1 (6 bases). From germline, CDR1 is SGHTA and CDR2 FQGNSA. V lost 2 bases and J 0 bases, leaving 16 bases between the germline ends. The length of the CDR3 is 18 residues. Here the CDR3 DNA reads TGTGCCAGCAGCTTATGGGGGGGCTCCGGGGCAACTAATGAAAAACTGTTTTTT. Protein sequence: CASSLWGGSGATNEKLFF. Supplemented by reference TRBV7-2 and TRBJ1-4, the full variable domain reads GAGVSQSPSNKVTEKGKDVELRCDPISGHTALYWYRQSLGQGLEFLIYFQGNSAPDKSGLPSDRFSAERTGGSVSTLTIQRTQQEDSAVYLCASSLWGGSGATNEKLFFGSGTQLSVL.

The rearrangement joins TRBV6-5 to TRBJ2-7; 11 bases agree with TRBD2. The germline V gene encodes CDR1 MNHEY and CDR2 SVGAGI. Trimming took 5 bases from V and 6 from J; bases not matched to a gene: 18. This CDR3 is built from 18 residues. DNA of the CDR3: TGTGCCAGCAGTCCCACGACGGCTCTAGCGGGGGGCTTCTGCGAGCAGTACTTC. It specifies CASSPTTALAGGFCEQYF.

This clonotype has a single count. The V gene is TRBV19, the J gene TRBJ2-7; 7 bases map to TRBD1. The CDR3 runs to 16 residues. Germline lookup yields CDR1 LNHDA and CDR2 SQIVND (reference sequence). J lost 2 bases, V lost 8 bases, and 15 bases had no gene match. The CDR3 DNA is TGTGCCAGTCGACGTTCAAGTAGCCAGGGGGCCTACGAGCAGTACTTC. Translation gives CASRRSSSQGAYEQYF. The full variable domain, with the rest looked up from reference TRBV19 and TRBJ2-7, is DGGITQSPKYLFRKEGQNVTLSCEQNLNHDAMYWYRQDPGQGLRLIYYSQIVNDFQKGDIAEGYSVSREKKESFPLTVTSAQKNPTAFYLCASRRSSSQGAYEQYFGPGTRLTVT.

The chain recombines TRBV5-1 with TRBJ2-5; the match to TRBD1 covers 7 bases. V was clipped by 7 bases and J by 5 bases; unmatched bases: 11. Germline-derived CDR1 and CDR2 are SGHRS and YFSETQ. The CDR3 loop spans 14 amino acids. CDR3 region: CASHEPTGEETQYF. The CDR3 DNA reads as TGCGCCAGCCACGAGCCCACAGGGGAGGAGACCCAGTACTTC.

The V and J genes are TRBV29-1 and TRBJ1-2; possibly TRBD1 for D (5 bases). Trimming stripped 6 bases from V and 6 bases from J, with 14 bases between. The CDR3 has 12 residues. Germline V gene data show CDR1 as SQVTM and CDR2 as ANQGSEA. The CDR3 sequence is CSVSIQGHGYTF. DNA of the CDR3: TGCAGCGTCTCTATCCAGGGACATGGCTACACCTTC.

This sequence joins TRBV7-2 and TRBJ2-1; 8 bases fit TRBD1. This CDR3 contains 16 residues. Trimming removed 4 bases from V and 5 bases from J; junction bases left unmatched: 10. CDR1 is SGHTA and CDR2 is FQGNSA in the germline V gene. The CDR3 here is CASSSDRARRDNEQFF. The DNA of the CDR3 is TGTGCCAGCAGCTCGGACAGGGCGCGTCGGGACAATGAGCAGTTCTTC.

This clonotype was seen ten or more times. This chain connects TRBV19 to TRBJ2-2; D may be TRBD1 (6 bases). Germline assignment: CDR1 LNHDA and CDR2 SQIVND (reference sequence). The CDR3 totals 14 residues. The V gene lost 8 bases and the J gene lost 1 base, with 11 bases spanning the gap. The CDR3 coding sequence is TGTGCCAGTGACCGGGACAAGAACACCGGGGAGCTGTTTTTT. As protein: CASDRDKNTGELFF.

This clonotype came up a few times. This chain links TRBV10-2 with TRBJ1-5; TRBD1 might be the D (5 bases). V lost 4 bases to trimming and J lost 4 bases, with 8 bases between them. The CDR3 loop spans 13 amino acids. Germline V CDR1 and CDR2: WSHSY, SAAADI. The DNA for the CDR3 is TGCGCCAGCAGTGTGGGGGAAAATCAGCCCCAGCATTTT. Amino acids: CASSVGENQPQHF.

The V and J genes are TRBV7-9 and TRBJ2-1; TRBD1 agrees at 9 bases. CDR1 and CDR2 from the germline V gene are SEHNR and FQNEAQ (reference sequence). J was trimmed by 4 bases and V by 1 base; bases with no gene match: 5. The CDR3 has 16 residues. This CDR3 reads CASSLGQGVKYNEQFF. In nucleotides, the CDR3 is TGTGCCAGCAGCTTAGGACAGGGGGTCAAATACAATGAGCAGTTCTTC.

This clonotype was found a few times. The chain combines TRBV6-5 with TRBJ1-2; TRBD1 agrees at 8 bases. This CDR3 region has 12 residues. Per germline, CDR1 MNHEY and CDR2 SVGAGI. V shed 5 bases and J 5 bases; nucleotides not matched to a gene: 1. The CDR3 nucleotides are TGTGCCAGCAGTAGACAGGGGTATGGCTACACCTTC. Translated: CASSRQGYGYTF.

Regarding this clonotype: The DNA is omitted, as the CDR3 cannot be located on it reliably, and the CDR3 follows TCRdb's listing. The chain recombines TRBV19 with TRBJ2-1; no check of the table's D call, TRBD1, against the DNA was made. Germline CDR1 reads LNHDA; CDR2 reads SQIVND (reference sequence). The CDR3 is made up of 17 amino acids, end residues included. CDR3 in amino acids: CASSIGYQPQHFGEQFF.

The V and J genes are TRBV20-1 and TRBJ2-7; tentatively, D is TRBD1 (6 bases). V lost 2 bases and J 6 bases, leaving 20 bases between the germline ends. The CDR3 sequence is 15 residues long. Germline assignment: CDR1 DFQATT and CDR2 SNEGSKA (reference sequence). The CDR3 nucleotides read TGCAGTGCTAGACCCTACAGGGAGAGTACGTCCGAGCAGTACTTC. This gives the protein CSARPYRESTSEQYF.

This clonotype has a count of ten or more. The chain uses TRBV12-3 or TRBV12-4 and TRBJ2-5; D might be TRBD1 (5 bases). V gave up 4 bases and J gave up 5 bases, with 8 bases separating them. The CDR3 sequence is 12 residues long. The CDR3 loop reads CASSWGRETQYF. The CDR3 nucleotides read TGTGCCAGCAGTTGGGGCCGGGAGACCCAGTACTTC.

The chain combines TRBV20-1 with TRBJ2-5; 9 bases align to TRBD2. The germline V gene has CDR1 DFQATT and CDR2 SNEGSKA (reference sequence). The CDR3 runs to 14 residues. V lost 5 bases and J lost 5; bases outside the gene matches: 9. The CDR3 nucleotides are TGCAGTGCTCGGGCGCGGGGGGGCGGGGAGACCCAGTACTTC. This translates into CSARARGGGETQYF.

The chain is built from TRBV24-1 and TRBJ2-1; 9 positions match TRBD1. V lost 3 bases to trimming and J lost 4 bases; unmatched junction nucleotides: 6. CDR1 and CDR2 from the germline V gene are KGHDR and SFDVKD. The CDR3 covers 16 residues. The CDR3 loop is CATSDPRTGVYNEQFF. In DNA, the CDR3 is TGTGCCACCAGTGATCCGAGGACAGGGGTATACAATGAGCAGTTCTTC.

The chain employs TRBV12-3 or TRBV12-4 and TRBJ1-1; D not certain. With 2 bases removed from V and 2 bases from J, the gap between germline ends came to 21 bases. The CDR3 consists of 18 residues. The CDR3 region has the DNA TGTGCCAGCAGTTTATTGTCTCCAAGCGAGGCCCTTAACACTGAAGCTTTCTTT. It translates to CASSLLSPSEALNTEAFF.

The chain employs TRBV7-2 and TRBJ2-5; 7 nucleotides agree with TRBD1. V trimming: 5 bases; J trimming: 5 bases; junction bases outside the gene matches: 11. CDR1 and CDR2 from the germline V gene are SGHTA and FQGNSA. The CDR3 runs 15 residues. The CDR3 nucleotides read TGTGCCAGCAGCCAAGATCCCGACAGGGCGGAGACCCAGTACTTC. Amino acids: CASSQDPDRAETQYF.

The chain joins TRBV18 to TRBJ2-5; D remains ambiguous. The CDR3 contains 13 residues. Germline CDR1 and CDR2: KGHSH and LQKENI. Between the trimmed V and J ends, which lost 2 bases and 3 bases, there was a span of 7 bases. The CDR3 is CASSPSYEETQYF. The CDR3 bases are TGTGCCAGCTCACCAAGTTATGAAGAGACCCAGTACTTC.

V usage is TRBV20-1 and J usage is TRBJ2-7; the D is unclear. The CDR3 has 14 amino acids. Germline assignment: CDR1 DFQATT and CDR2 SNEGSKA (reference sequence). V was cut by 6 bases and J by 3 bases, with 18 bases left in between. The CDR3, as DNA: TGCAGTGCACCGGACCCTAACAAACTCTACGAGCAGTACTTC. Its translation is CSAPDPNKLYEQYF.

The chain links TRBV29-1 to TRBJ1-1; unclear D gene. V lost 7 bases, J lost 0 bases, and 12 bases lay in between. This CDR3 has 13 residues. The germline CDR1 and CDR2 sequences are SQVTM and ANQGSEA. CDR3 nucleotides: TGCAGCGCCGACCTACAGCTGAACACTGAAGCTTTCTTT. Its translation is CSADLQLNTEAFF.

The chain has TRBV19 and TRBJ2-7, with TRBD2 matching over 13 bases. From germline, CDR1 is LNHDA and CDR2 SQIVND (reference sequence). This CDR3 has 16 amino acids. After removal of 4 bases from V and 0 bases from J, the junction contained 3 bases not matched to a gene. The CDR3 sequence: CASSTTSGGNSYEQYF. CDR3 nucleotide sequence: TGTGCCAGTAGTACGACTAGCGGGGGGAACTCCTACGAGCAGTACTTC. Together with reference TRBV19 and TRBJ2-7, the CDR3 gives the full variable domain: DGGITQSPKYLFRKEGQNVTLSCEQNLNHDAMYWYRQDPGQGLRLIYYSQIVNDFQKGDIAEGYSVSREKKESFPLTVTSAQKNPTAFYLCASSTTSGGNSYEQYFGPGTRLTVT.

This clonotype was recorded many times. This chain joins TRBV6-5 and TRBJ2-7, with D uncertain. Trimming cost V 5 bases and J 0 bases, with 8 bases left between them. This CDR3 region has 13 residues. Looked up from germline, CDR1 is MNHEY and CDR2 is SVGAGI. In nucleotides, the CDR3 is TGTGCCAGCAGTCCGAGAGTCTCCTACGAGCAGTACTTC. Translating it yields CASSPRVSYEQYF.